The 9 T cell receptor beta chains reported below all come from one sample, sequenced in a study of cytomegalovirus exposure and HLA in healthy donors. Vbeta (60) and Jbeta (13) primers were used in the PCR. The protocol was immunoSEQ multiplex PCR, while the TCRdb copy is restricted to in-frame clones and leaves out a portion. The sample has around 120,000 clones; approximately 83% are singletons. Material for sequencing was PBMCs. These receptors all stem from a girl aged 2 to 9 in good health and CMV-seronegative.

CDR3 in amino acids: CASSLQGRVANEKLFF. The CDR3 DNA reads as TGTGCCAGCAGCTTACAGGGGCGGGTAGCTAATGAAAAACTGTTTTTT. The chain uses TRBV6-6 and TRBJ1-4, with 7 bases identical to TRBD1. With V trimmed by 6 bases and J by 3 bases, 10 bases remained unmatched. This CDR3 is 16 amino acids long. Germline V CDR1 and CDR2: MNHNY, SVGAGI (reference sequence).

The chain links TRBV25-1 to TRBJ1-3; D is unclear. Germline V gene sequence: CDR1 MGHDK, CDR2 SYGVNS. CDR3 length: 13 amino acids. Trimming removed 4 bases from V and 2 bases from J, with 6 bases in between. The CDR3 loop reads CASSGAAGNTIYF. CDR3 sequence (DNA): TGTGCCAGCAGTGGGGCAGCTGGAAACACCATATATTTT.

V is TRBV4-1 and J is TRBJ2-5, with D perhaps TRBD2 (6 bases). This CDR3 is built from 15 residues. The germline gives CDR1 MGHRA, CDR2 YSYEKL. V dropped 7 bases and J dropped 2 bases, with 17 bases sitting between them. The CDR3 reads CASTSRGAEQETQYF. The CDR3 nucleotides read TGCGCCAGCACCTCCCGCGGGGCGGAACAAGAGACCCAGTACTTC.

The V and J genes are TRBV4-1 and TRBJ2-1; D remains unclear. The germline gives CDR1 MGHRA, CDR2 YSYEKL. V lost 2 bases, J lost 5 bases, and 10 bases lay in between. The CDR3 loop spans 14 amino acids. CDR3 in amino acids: CASSQLLRDNEQFF. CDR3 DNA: TGCGCCAGCAGCCAACTACTTCGGGACAATGAGCAGTTCTTC.

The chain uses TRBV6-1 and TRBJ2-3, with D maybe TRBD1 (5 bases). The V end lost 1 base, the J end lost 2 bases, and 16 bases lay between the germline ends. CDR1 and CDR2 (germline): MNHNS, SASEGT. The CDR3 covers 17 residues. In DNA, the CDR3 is TGTGCCAGCAGTGAAGAAGGGGTTCCCAGTATCACAGATACGCAGTATTTT. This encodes CASSEEGVPSITDTQYF.

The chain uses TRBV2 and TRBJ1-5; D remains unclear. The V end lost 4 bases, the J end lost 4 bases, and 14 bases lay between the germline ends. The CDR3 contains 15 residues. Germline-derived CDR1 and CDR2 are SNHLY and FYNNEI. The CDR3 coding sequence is TGTGCCAGCAGTGTCAGGAGGGAGACTAATCAGCCCCAGCATTTT. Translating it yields CASSVRRETNQPQHF. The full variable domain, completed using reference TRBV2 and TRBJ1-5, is EPEVTQTPSHQVTQMGQEVILRCVPISNHLYFYWYRQILGQKVEFLVSFYNNEISEKSEIFDDQFSVERPDGSNFTLKIRSTKLEDSAMYFCASSVRRETNQPQHFGDGTRLSIL.

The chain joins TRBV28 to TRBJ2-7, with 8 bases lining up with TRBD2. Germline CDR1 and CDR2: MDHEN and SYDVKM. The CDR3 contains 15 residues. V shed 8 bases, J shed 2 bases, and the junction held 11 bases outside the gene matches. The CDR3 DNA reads TGTGCCAGCTACCCAGCGGGAGCCATTACCTACGAGCAGTACTTC. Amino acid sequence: CASYPAGAITYEQYF.

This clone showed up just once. Here the CDR3 reads CASSLAEAGELFF. In nucleotides, the CDR3 is TGTGCCAGCAGCTTGGCCGAGGCCGGGGAGCTGTTTTTT. The rearrangement links TRBV5-4 to TRBJ2-2; D not certain. V was trimmed by 0 bases and J by 6 bases, leaving 6 bases between them. Germline CDR1 is SGHNT and CDR2 is YYREEE (reference sequence). The CDR3 has 13 amino acids.

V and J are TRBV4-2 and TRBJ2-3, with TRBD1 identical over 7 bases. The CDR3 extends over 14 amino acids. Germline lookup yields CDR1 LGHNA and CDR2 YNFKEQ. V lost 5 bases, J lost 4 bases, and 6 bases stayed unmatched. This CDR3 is CASSKGARADTQYF. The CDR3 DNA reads TGTGCCAGCAGCAAGGGGGCGCGGGCAGATACGCAGTATTTT.